What follows describes a single T cell receptor (beta chain). Its antigen is not known. The sample originates from a study of cytomegalovirus exposure and HLA in healthy donors. Across the whole study: Most genotyped donors, 81% of roughly 400, had Caucasian-associated genetic ancestry. Study-wide findings and caveats: The authors enumerated some 160 TCR beta chains as linked to cytomegalovirus. Per a prior analysis, the majority of TCR beta V segments were productive roughly 90% or roughly 30% of the time. It was in a later analysis that TCR association rates were seen to vary by HLA locus, highest for DRB1 and lowest for HLA-C.

PCR involved 60 Vbeta and 13 Jbeta primers. Assay used: immunoSEQ multiplex PCR; TCRdb lists only in-frame clones, some missing. The data hold about 110,000 clones, with 86% observed a single time. This receptor was obtained from a man aged 40-55 years in good health and CMV-seronegative. Specimen: PBMCs.

CDR3 residues: CASSPPTGNYGYTF. The CDR3 DNA reads TGTGCCAGCAGTCCCCCGACAGGGAACTATGGCTACACCTTC. The J gene is TRBJ1-2, the V gene TRBV28; 7 positions match TRBD1. The CDR3 contains 14 residues. V gave up 5 bases and J gave up 2 bases; unmatched junction bases: 5. Germline lookup yields CDR1 MDHEN and CDR2 SYDVKM.